The 2 T cell receptor beta chains in this list originate from one sample, sequenced in a study of T cells expressing NK-cell markers. After re-calling the 5' RACE reads, TCRdb lists one entry per CDR3 protein, DNA absent. This table lists 200,000 to 300,000 distinct CDR3 sequences. The sequencing sample was made of blood T cells: a sorted CD56 or NKG2C T cell subset, CD4+ or CD8+ T cells, or bulk PBMC T cells (not recorded which). The receptors come from a man aged 18 to 29 in good health.

The chain links TRBV25-1 to TRBJ2-5; TCRdb returns TRBD1, unconfirmable since there is no DNA. The CDR3 contains 16 residues. In germline, CDR1 is MGHDK, CDR2 SYGVNS. CDR3 in amino acids: CASSEPGPVGQETQYF. The variable domain in full, with the rest retrieved from reference TRBV25-1 and TRBJ2-5, is EADIYQTPRYLVIGTGKKITLECSQTMGHDKMYWYQQDPGMELHLIHYSYGVNSTEKGDLSSESTVSRIRTEHFPLTLESARPSHTSQYLCASSEPGPVGQETQYFGPGTRLLVL.

This chain uses TRBV3-1 with TRBJ1-1; the D gene TCRdb calls, TRBD1, cannot be checked with no DNA. Germline CDR1 reads LGHDT; CDR2 reads YNNKEL (reference sequence). CDR3 length: 16 residues. The CDR3 protein is CASSQDHPASSAEAFF. Complete variable domain (other parts from reference TRBV3-1 and TRBJ1-1): DTAVSQTPKYLVTQMGNDKSIKCEQNLGHDTMYWYKQDSKKFLKIMFSYNNKELIINETVPNRFSPKSPDKAHLNLHINSLELGDSAVYFCASSQDHPASSAEAFFGQGTRLTVV.